This passage covers 19 T cell receptor beta chains from one sample sequenced in a study of T-cell reconstitution after alpha-beta-depleted transplantation in children. Preparing the TCRbeta library involved the use of unique molecular identifiers. TCRdb reprocessed the PCR reads with MiXCR, giving one entry per CDR3 protein. In the table there are hundreds of thousands of distinct CDR3 sequences, roughly 18% of which are singletons. Material: PBMCs from the stem cell graft donor, obtained from the stem cell graft. These receptors were taken from a human donor who donated a stem cell graft to a child with acute lymphoblastic leukemia.

This clonotype was seen more than once but under ten times. The chain is built from TRBV9 and TRBJ1-2; 7 bases are shared with TRBD1. The germline gives CDR1 SGDLS, CDR2 YYNGEE. The CDR3 has 13 residues. Germline trimming cut 3 bases from V and 5 bases from J; bases unmatched to any gene: 4. Written as DNA, the CDR3 is TGTGCCAGCAGCGAACAGGGGCAATATGGCTACACCTTC. Translating it yields CASSEQGQYGYTF.

This clonotype was recorded at least ten times. The chain uses TRBV20-1 and TRBJ1-1; TRBD1 agrees at 7 bases. The CDR3 spans 13 residues. Germline V gene data show CDR1 as DFQATT and CDR2 as SNEGSKA (reference sequence). V shed 0 bases and J 4 bases; nucleotides not matched to a gene: 2. Here the CDR3 DNA reads TGCAGTGCTAGAGATAGGGGGCCCACTGAAGCTTTCTTT. This sequence encodes CSARDRGPTEAFF.

The chain employs TRBV29-1 and TRBJ2-7; a possible D gene is TRBD1 (5 bases). CDR1 is SQVTM, CDR2 ANQGSEA, per germline. The CDR3 is 11 amino acids. V shed 5 bases and J shed 3 bases, with 8 bases lying between them. The CDR3, as DNA: TGCAGCGTTAGTACAGGCTACGAGCAGTACTTC. Translation: CSVSTGYEQYF.

This clonotype appeared a few times. The CDR3 nucleotides read TGTGCCAGCAGCCAAGTAGACTCGAACGAGCAGTACTTC. The encoded protein is CASSQVDSNEQYF. V usage is TRBV3-1 and J usage is TRBJ2-7; D unresolved. The CDR3 is 13 residues long. From germline, CDR1 is LGHDT and CDR2 YNNKEL (reference sequence). V gave up 1 base and J gave up 5 bases, with 9 bases separating them.

The DNA for the CDR3 is TGTGCCAGCGGAAGTACGAATCAGCCCCAGCATTTT. Translating it yields CASGSTNQPQHF. The genes are TRBV27 and TRBJ1-5; D is uncertain. Trimming pared 8 bases from V and 4 bases from J, leaving 9 bases between. CDR3 length: 12 residues. CDR1 is MNHEY, CDR2 SMNVEV, per germline (reference sequence).

The chain carries TRBV4-1 and TRBJ1-2; D perhaps matches TRBD1 (6 bases). Trimming cost V 1 base and J 5 bases, with 17 bases left between them. Germline CDR1 is MGHRA and CDR2 is YSYEKL. The CDR3 spans 16 residues. DNA of the CDR3: TGCGCCAGCAGCCAAGCGGAACAGGGTCTAGGGTATGGCTACACCTTC. This gives the protein CASSQAEQGLGYGYTF.

V gene TRBV12-3 or TRBV12-4 combines with J gene TRBJ2-7; tentative D call: TRBD1 (5 bases). Trimming pared 8 bases from V and 4 bases from J, leaving 18 bases between. The CDR3 extends over 14 amino acids. Here the CDR3 DNA reads TGTGCCAGCGGGGCGGACAATACTTTATACGAGCAGTACTTC. It codes for CASGADNTLYEQYF.

Of note for this clonotype: Because the CDR3 is missing its conserved closing phenylalanine or tryptophan, this is likely a read error. This sequence joins TRBV6-1 and TRBJ2-7; no firm D call. V was shortened by 4 bases and J by 5 bases, with 12 bases between the two germline ends. Germline loops: CDR1 MNHNS, CDR2 SASEGT. This CDR3 has 13 amino acids. CDR3: CASSGRLPNEQYL. CDR3 sequence (DNA): TGTGCCAGCAGTGGGCGACTGCCAAACGAGCAGTACTTG.

As for this clonotype: This may stem from a read error, because a much larger clone lies one nucleotide away. The chain joins TRBV4-1 to TRBJ1-5; TRBD1 agrees at 9 bases. CDR3 length: 14 amino acids. Germline CDR1 reads MGHRA; CDR2 reads YSYEKL. The V segment lost 3 bases and the J segment 10 bases; nucleotides outside the gene matches: 7. The CDR3: CASSHGTGLHPQHF. Here the CDR3 DNA reads TGCGCCAGCAGCCATGGGACAGGGTTACACCCCCAGCATTTT.

This chain connects TRBV20-1 to TRBJ1-5; no reliable D call. Trimming removed 6 bases at V and 0 bases at J, with 15 bases between. Germline values: CDR1 DFQATT, CDR2 SNEGSKA (reference sequence). The CDR3 totals 15 residues. CDR3 residues: CSAQFKTPSNQPQHF. In DNA, the CDR3 is TGCAGTGCGCAATTCAAGACACCTAGCAATCAGCCCCAGCATTTT.

This clonotype was seen a few times. V and J are TRBV20-1 and TRBJ1-5; D unresolved. This CDR3 spans 13 amino acids. V lost 4 bases to trimming and J lost 2 bases, with 9 bases between them. CDR1 and CDR2 from the germline V gene are DFQATT and SNEGSKA (reference sequence). CDR3 coding DNA: TGCAGTGCTAATCCAGACCGCAATCAGCCCCAGCATTTT. Amino acid sequence: CSANPDRNQPQHF.

This clonotype was detected a few times. V usage is TRBV5-1 and J usage is TRBJ2-3; 7 nucleotides line up with TRBD2. The junction had 6 bases not matched to a gene; V was cut back by 1 base and J by 1 base. Germline V gene sequence: CDR1 SGHRS, CDR2 YFSETQ. This CDR3 has 16 residues. This chain's CDR3 is CASSLISGTGTDTQYF. The CDR3 nucleotides are TGCGCCAGCAGCTTGATCAGCGGGACGGGCACAGATACGCAGTATTTT. The full variable domain, rest sourced from reference TRBV5-1 and TRBJ2-3, is KAGVTQTPRYLIKTRGQQVTLSCSPISGHRSVSWYQQTPGQGLQFLFEYFSETQRNKGNFPGRFSGRQFSNSRSEMNVSTLELGDSALYLCASSLISGTGTDTQYFGPGTRLTVL.

This clonotype was seen more than once but under ten times. The rearrangement links TRBV20-1 to TRBJ2-3, with a tentative D call TRBD1 (6 bases). The CDR3 is 11 amino acids. Germline CDR1 reads DFQATT; CDR2 reads SNEGSKA (reference sequence). The V end lost 6 bases, the J end lost 4 bases, and 8 bases lay between the germline ends. CDR3 region: CSAEGADTQYF. The CDR3 DNA is TGCAGTGCCGAGGGGGCAGATACGCAGTATTTT.

The chain recombines TRBV15 with TRBJ1-4, with 7 nucleotides matching TRBD1. V gave up 1 base and J gave up 3 bases; unmatched junction bases: 2. Germline V gene lookup returns CDR1 LNHNV and CDR2 YYDKDF (reference sequence). The CDR3 runs to 15 residues. In DNA, the CDR3 is TGTGCCACCAGCAGAGTAGGGACAGCTAATGAAAAACTGTTTTTT. As protein: CATSRVGTANEKLFF.

This clonotype was detected a few times. The chain couples TRBV30 to TRBJ2-7; D could derive from TRBD1 or TRBD2 (6 bases each). Germline values: CDR1 GTSNPN, CDR2 SVGIG (reference sequence). Trimming stripped 2 bases from V and 6 bases from J, with 14 bases between. The length of the CDR3 is 13 residues. The CDR3 loop is CAWSKGDFGEQYF. The CDR3 DNA sequence: TGTGCCTGGAGTAAGGGGGACTTCGGCGAGCAGTACTTC.

This clonotype was counted only a few times. CDR3 nucleotide sequence: TGTGCCAGCAGCTTGTGGGCAGACACCGGGGAGCTGTTTTTT. Amino acid sequence: CASSLWADTGELFF. This chain uses TRBV5-6 with TRBJ2-2; D is ambiguous. In germline, CDR1 is SGHDT, CDR2 YYEEEE. The CDR3 is made up of 14 amino acids. The V end lost 1 base, the J end lost 3 bases, and 7 bases lay between the germline ends.

This clonotype was picked up a small number of times. V usage is TRBV5-1 and J usage is TRBJ2-3, with 10 bases that match TRBD2. Trimming cost V 4 bases and J 4 bases; bases outside gene matches: 6. The CDR3 is made up of 15 amino acids. From germline, CDR1 is SGHRS and CDR2 YFSETQ. In DNA form, the CDR3 reads TGCGCCAGCAGCGCTCTAGCGGGAGAGGCAGATACGCAGTATTTT. Encoded protein: CASSALAGEADTQYF.

This rearrangement joins TRBV5-1 to TRBJ1-5, with D possibly being TRBD1 (5 bases). Germline loops: CDR1 SGHRS, CDR2 YFSETQ. This CDR3 is built from 13 residues. V lost 4 bases to trimming and J lost 3 bases, with 8 bases between them. CDR3 sequence reads: CASSAGANQPQHF. The DNA for the CDR3 is TGCGCCAGCAGCGCCGGGGCCAATCAGCCCCAGCATTTT.

This clonotype was seen repeatedly, ten times or more. The CDR3 DNA follows: TGCGCCAGCAGCTTGACTAGCGGACTAGAGACCCAGTACTTC. The encoded protein is CASSLTSGLETQYF. V is TRBV5-1 and J is TRBJ2-5, with 8 bases identical to TRBD2. Germline V gene lookup returns CDR1 SGHRS and CDR2 YFSETQ. V shed 1 base, J shed 4 bases, and the junction held 3 bases outside the gene matches. The CDR3 consists of 14 residues.